This T cell receptor beta chain was retrieved from a study of blood T cells in healthy people across ages. V was trimmed by 4 bases and J by 6 bases, leaving 8 bases between them. Germline V gene lookup returns CDR1 SQVTM and CDR2 ANQGSEA. The CDR3 runs 11 residues. Primed by a sample-barcoded 5' primer and a J-beta primer mix, a second PCR proceeded for about 6 to 12 cycles. Tags on each cDNA molecule came from a template-switch adaptor with 12 random nucleotides. The yield of each sample was at least 2.5 million CDR3-containing paired-end reads. TCRdb ran MiXCR on the 5' RACE reads and lists one entry per CDR3 protein. This sample has about 1.1 million distinct CDR3 sequences, with under 40% found just once. Overall study results and limits: Estimated diversity that came from one million T cells was considered an underestimate. Expanded clonotype shifts may have been confounded, as the donors had an unknown CMV status.

This clonotype was counted many times. Its antigen is not identified. This TCR was recovered from a young man in good health. The chain combines TRBV29-1 with TRBJ2-3; the D gene is possibly TRBD1 (5 bases). The sequenced material came from blood. CDR3 nucleotide sequence: TGCAGCGTTGTCAGGGTTGATACGCAGTATTTT. It codes for CSVVRVDTQYF.